Shown below are 29 T cell receptor beta chains from a single sample sequenced in a study of identical twins. TCRdb reprocessed the 5' RACE reads via MiXCR and lists one record per CDR3 protein. The profile covers nearly 250,000 distinct CDR3 sequences, with 5.5% to 7% appearing a single time and 3.5% to 4% taken by the ten largest. These same records also appear under a second study, on yellow fever vaccine responses in identical twins.

Sequenced input: memory (CD45RO+) T cells sorted from blood. Receptor source: a woman aged 18 to 35 in good health.

There are many counts of this clonotype. Here the CDR3 DNA reads TGCAGCACCCGGACTAGCGGTTACAATGAGCAGTTCTTC. This encodes CSTRTSGYNEQFF. The chain carries TRBV29-1 and TRBJ2-1, with 10 nucleotides matching TRBD2. The V gene end was trimmed by 8 bases and the J gene end by 4 bases; junction bases not matched to a gene: 5. Germline CDR1 and CDR2: SQVTM and ANQGSEA. This CDR3 contains 13 residues.

The table lists this clonotype with many counts. The chain couples TRBV5-1 to TRBJ2-2; the D gene is possibly TRBD2 (5 bases). CDR3 length equals 15 residues. Germline V lookup: CDR1 SGHRS, CDR2 YFSETQ. Trimming took 1 base from V and 4 from J, leaving 11 bases between them. CDR3 sequence reads: CASSLQSRGTGELFF. The CDR3 coding sequence is TGCGCCAGCAGCTTGCAAAGCCGGGGCACCGGGGAGCTGTTTTTT.

This clonotype has just a few counts. The rearrangement uses TRBV6-1 and TRBJ1-2, with D perhaps TRBD1 (5 bases). Germline CDR1 is MNHNS and CDR2 is SASEGT. V lost 7 bases, J lost 4 bases, and 16 bases lay in between. CDR3 length: 14 amino acids. Here the CDR3 DNA reads TGTGCCAGCACCCCGGGAAGGGGCGGCTATGGCTACACCTTC. Translation gives CASTPGRGGYGYTF.

This clonotype was detected many times. In DNA form, the CDR3 reads TGTGCCATCAGTAGTTCTACCGGGGAGCTGTTTTTT. This codes for CAISSSTGELFF. J is TRBJ2-2 and V is TRBV10-3; D not certain. The V end was cut by 5 bases, the J end by 5 bases, with 6 bases between. Germline CDR1 is ENHRY and CDR2 is SYGVKD. The CDR3 consists of 12 residues.

Regarding this clonotype: Mismatch with germline at one junction end may stem from a read error. The chain links TRBV27 to TRBJ2-5; 7 positions match TRBD1. The CDR3 is made up of 9 amino acids. The germline V gene encodes CDR1 MNHEY and CDR2 SMNVEV (reference sequence). CDR3 sequence: CPRGETQYF. In DNA, the CDR3 is TGCCCCAGGGGGGAGACCCAGTACTTC.

The chain joins TRBV20-1 to TRBJ2-1; 10 bases line up with TRBD2. The V segment lost 0 bases and the J segment 7 bases; nucleotides outside the gene matches: 9. Looked up from germline, CDR1 is DFQATT and CDR2 is SNEGSKA (reference sequence). This CDR3 is built from 16 residues. CDR3 protein: CSARDRVAGGWNEQFF. As DNA, the CDR3 is TGCAGTGCTAGAGATAGGGTAGCGGGAGGTTGGAATGAGCAGTTCTTC.

This clonotype was observed at least ten times. The chain has TRBV10-3 and TRBJ2-7; D is unclear. The CDR3 loop spans 13 amino acids. The V gene lost 0 bases and the J gene lost 7 bases, with 10 bases spanning the gap. Germline lookup yields CDR1 ENHRY and CDR2 SYGVKD. CDR3 DNA: TGTGCCATCAGTGAGTCGGTCCTTGGGGAGCAGTACTTC. Amino acids: CAISESVLGEQYF.

This clonotype was observed many times. This chain links TRBV3-1 with TRBJ2-7; TRBD2 matches at 12 bases. Germline CDR1 and CDR2: LGHDT and YNNKEL (reference sequence). The CDR3 runs 12 residues. As DNA, the CDR3 is TGTGCCAGCAGCCAGGGGACTAGCGGGTGGTCCGTC. It encodes CASSQGTSGWSV.

Ten or more counts support this clonotype. V and J are TRBV12-3 or TRBV12-4 and TRBJ1-1; D not resolved. This CDR3 spans 15 amino acids. The V end lost 3 bases, the J end lost 1 base, and 12 bases lay between the germline ends. CDR3 DNA sequence: TGTGCCAGCAGTTTGGGGTTAACACAGAACACTGAAGCTTTCTTT. Encoded protein: CASSLGLTQNTEAFF.

The CDR3 nucleotides are TGTGCCAGCAGTGACCTTGGACTAGCGGGAGTCGAGCAGTACTTC. Its protein is CASSDLGLAGVEQYF. This rearrangement joins TRBV25-1 to TRBJ2-7; 13 bases match TRBD2. The CDR3 is 15 residues long. Germline CDR1 reads MGHDK; CDR2 reads SYGVNS. The J segment lost 6 bases and the V segment lost 3 bases, leaving 5 bases of the junction unmatched.

The CDR3 bases are TGTGCCAGCCCTGGACAGGGTGAACGGGGGGGAGCAGATACGCAGTATTTT. Translating gives CASPGQGERGGADTQYF. The chain couples TRBV25-1 to TRBJ2-3; D may correspond to TRBD1 or TRBD2 (8 bases each). V was pared by 8 bases and J by 4 bases, with 25 bases between. The CDR3 runs 17 residues. Germline V gene data show CDR1 as MGHDK and CDR2 as SYGVNS. Filled out from reference TRBV25-1 and TRBJ2-3, the complete variable domain reads EADIYQTPRYLVIGTGKKITLECSQTMGHDKMYWYQQDPGMELHLIHYSYGVNSTEKGDLSSESTVSRIRTEHFPLTLESARPSHTSQYLCASPGQGERGGADTQYFGPGTRLTVL.

The V call is TRBV28, the J call TRBJ1-1; D remains unclear. CDR3 length: 13 amino acids. V lost 3 bases, J lost 5 bases, and 10 bases lay in between. Germline CDR1 is MDHEN and CDR2 is SYDVKM. CDR3 in DNA: TGTGCCAGCAGTTTGCTGAGCGGAACTGAAGCTTTCTTT. Translating gives CASSLLSGTEAFF.

This clonotype was seen ten or more times. The CDR3, as DNA: TGTGCCAGCAGTTCGAAACAGGGACAGGGGGGCACAGATACGCAGTATTTT. This gives the protein CASSSKQGQGGTDTQYF. V usage is TRBV27 and J usage is TRBJ2-3; 11 nucleotides agree with TRBD1. CDR1 is MNHEY, CDR2 SMNVEV, per germline (reference sequence). The J segment lost 1 base and the V segment lost 4 bases, leaving 7 bases of the junction unmatched. The CDR3 is 17 residues long.

This rearrangement joins TRBV2 to TRBJ1-1, with 10 bases lining up with TRBD1. V lost 1 base and J lost 6; bases outside the gene matches: 2. The CDR3 length is 14 residues. Germline V CDR1 and CDR2: SNHLY, FYNNEI. CDR3 residues: CASSEGGTGAEAFF. In nucleotides, the CDR3 is TGTGCCAGCAGTGAAGGAGGGACAGGGGCTGAAGCTTTCTTT.

V is TRBV9 and J is TRBJ2-1; 10 nucleotides align to TRBD2. V lost 4 bases to trimming and J lost 7 bases; unmatched junction nucleotides: 2. The CDR3 runs 13 residues. CDR1 is SGDLS, CDR2 YYNGEE, per germline. CDR3 nucleotides: TGTGCCAGCAGCCTAGCGGGGGTGAATGAGCAGTTCTTC. Protein product: CASSLAGVNEQFF.

There are many counts of this clonotype. The V and J genes are TRBV24-1 and TRBJ2-2; 7 bases map to TRBD1. The ends lost 6 bases at V and 0 bases at J; junction bases unmatched: 6. The germline V gene has CDR1 KGHDR and CDR2 SFDVKD. The CDR3 is 16 amino acids. CDR3 in DNA: TGTGCCACCAGTCAAGGGGGCTTCGCGAACACCGGGGAGCTGTTTTTT. Amino acids: CATSQGGFANTGELFF.

The rearrangement links TRBV6-5 to TRBJ2-1; D may be TRBD1 or TRBD2 (6 bases each). The CDR3 loop spans 15 amino acids. The germline V gene has CDR1 MNHEY and CDR2 SVGAGI. Trimming pared 2 bases from V and 2 bases from J, leaving 10 bases between. The CDR3 DNA reads as TGTGCCAGCAGTTACAGGGGGGACCCCTACAATGAGCAGTTCTTC. This codes for CASSYRGDPYNEQFF.

The sample holds many counts of this clonotype. The chain uses TRBV7-2 and TRBJ2-7; no clear D gene. Between the trimmed V and J ends, which lost 5 bases and 3 bases, there was a span of 8 bases. This CDR3 is built from 12 residues. CDR1 and CDR2 from the germline V gene are SGHTA and FQGNSA. Here the CDR3 reads CASSQVGYEQYF. CDR3 DNA: TGTGCCAGCAGCCAGGTTGGCTACGAGCAGTACTTC.

In this sample, this clonotype turned up many times. This rearrangement joins TRBV6-1 to TRBJ1-2, with D possibly TRBD1 on 5 matching bases. The CDR3 has 15 amino acids. V lost 3 bases, J lost 6 bases, and 17 bases lay in between. Looked up from germline, CDR1 is MNHNS and CDR2 is SASEGT. CDR3 in amino acids: CASSDTGRFDNGYTF. The CDR3 DNA is TGTGCCAGCAGTGACACGGGGCGGTTCGACAATGGCTACACCTTC.

This clonotype was counted at least ten times. CDR3 residues: CASRQKGGIKNIQYF. In DNA, the CDR3 is TGTGCCAGCAGGCAAAAAGGGGGAATCAAAAACATTCAGTACTTC. The genes are TRBV3-1 and TRBJ2-4; maybe TRBD1 (6 bases). The germline gives CDR1 LGHDT, CDR2 YNNKEL (reference sequence). This CDR3 has 15 amino acids. The V end lost 6 bases, the J end lost 3 bases, and 15 bases lay between the germline ends.

This clonotype was detected a few times. This rearrangement joins TRBV4-1 to TRBJ1-1; 9 bases map to TRBD1. CDR1 and CDR2 from the germline V gene are MGHRA and YSYEKL. The V and J ends lost 2 bases and 1 base, in that order; junction bases with no gene match: 8. This CDR3 is 17 amino acids long. The CDR3 here is CASSQTRQGGANTEAFF. The CDR3 nucleotides are TGCGCCAGCAGCCAAACCCGACAGGGGGGCGCGAACACTGAAGCTTTCTTT.

This clonotype has a count of ten or more. The chain links TRBV20-1 to TRBJ2-1, with TRBD2 matching over 10 bases. Germline values: CDR1 DFQATT, CDR2 SNEGSKA (reference sequence). This CDR3 has 14 amino acids. V lost 1 base, J lost 8 bases, and 5 bases stayed unmatched. The CDR3 region is CSARGSGGPHEQFF. CDR3 DNA: TGCAGTGCTAGAGGTAGCGGGGGGCCTCATGAGCAGTTCTTC.

The chain couples TRBV24-1 to TRBJ2-1; D tentatively fits TRBD1 or TRBD2 (5 bases each). The CDR3 totals 17 residues. Germline CDR1 KGHDR, CDR2 SFDVKD. The V and J ends lost 5 bases and 0 bases respectively, with 16 bases between them. In DNA form, the CDR3 reads TGTGCCACCAGTGGTATAGGGGTAGGGAGCTCCTACAATGAGCAGTTCTTC. Translated: CATSGIGVGSSYNEQFF.

This clonotype has ten or more counts. The chain employs TRBV12-3 or TRBV12-4 and TRBJ1-5; the D is unclear. This CDR3 has 14 residues. V was trimmed by 3 bases and J by 3 bases, leaving 9 bases between them. DNA of the CDR3: TGTGCCAGCAGTTTTAATGGAGTCAATCAGCCCCAGCATTTT. Translation: CASSFNGVNQPQHF.

This clonotype was picked up many times. V is TRBV20-1 and J is TRBJ1-1; 8 positions agree with TRBD1. V lost 2 bases and J lost 2; bases outside the gene matches: 7. The CDR3 is 15 residues long. CDR1 and CDR2 from the germline V gene are DFQATT and SNEGSKA (reference sequence). CDR3 nucleotide sequence: TGCAGTGCTAGAAGGGGGACAGGTTCAAACACTGAAGCTTTCTTT. It encodes CSARRGTGSNTEAFF.

At least ten counts were recorded for this clonotype. V gene TRBV3-1 combines with J gene TRBJ2-3; a weak D match, TRBD1 (5 bases). CDR1 and CDR2 (germline): LGHDT, YNNKEL (reference sequence). The CDR3 has 15 residues. V lost 1 base to trimming and J lost 2 bases, with 10 bases between them. CDR3 protein: CASSQGEGDTDTQYF. DNA for the CDR3: TGTGCCAGCAGCCAAGGCGAAGGGGACACAGATACGCAGTATTTT.

This clonotype has a handful of counts. The chain recombines TRBV12-3 or TRBV12-4 with TRBJ2-3; TRBD1 is a possible D gene (5 bases). The V gene lost 6 bases and the J gene lost 2 bases, with 9 bases spanning the gap. The CDR3 has 13 amino acids. The CDR3 reads CASSDRNTDTQYF. The DNA for the CDR3 is TGTGCCAGCAGCGACAGAAACACAGATACGCAGTATTTT.

There are a few counts of this clonotype. The chain has TRBV5-1 and TRBJ2-2; D is uncertain. The germline V and J ends were trimmed by 2 bases and 4 bases, with 12 bases remaining between them. Looked up from germline, CDR1 is SGHRS and CDR2 is YFSETQ. The CDR3 has 15 amino acids. The CDR3 is CASSLSTGVTGELFF. The CDR3 DNA is TGCGCCAGCAGCTTAAGCACTGGGGTCACCGGGGAGCTGTTTTTT. The complete variable domain, with remaining parts taken from reference TRBV5-1 and TRBJ2-2, reads KAGVTQTPRYLIKTRGQQVTLSCSPISGHRSVSWYQQTPGQGLQFLFEYFSETQRNKGNFPGRFSGRQFSNSRSEMNVSTLELGDSALYLCASSLSTGVTGELFFGEGSRLTVL.

This clonotype came up many times. The chain is built from TRBV7-9 and TRBJ2-7; D unresolved. V lost 1 base to trimming and J lost 2 bases, with 6 bases between them. Germline CDR1 is SEHNR and CDR2 is FQNEAQ (reference sequence). The CDR3 has 13 amino acids. In DNA, the CDR3 is TGTGCCAGCAGCTTAGGGACGCCCTACGAGCAGTACTTC. As protein: CASSLGTPYEQYF.